The 10 T cell receptor beta chains presented below share a single source sample, sequenced in a study of spatial heterogeneity in lung cancer (dated by TCRdb to the late 2010s). Library generation was performed with 5' RACE. Sequencing was carried out with a NextSeq 500. The public sequencing data were trimmed at Q25 with fastp and processed into clonotypes with MiXCR by TCRdb, which kept only in-frame beta chains. Entries are consolidated by CDR3 protein sequence, retaining the most common genes and DNA. Present in this sample are more than 75,000 distinct CDR3 sequences, roughly 12% of which were seen just once. Jointly, the top ten make up 4.5% to 5.5% of the sample. The time point label here, explained by the study, means: sample taken at primary tumor resection. For TCR sequencing, whole RNA was extracted from tumor and nontumor lung tissue, or from cryopreserved PBMC samples, and no cell sorting was done.

The sequencing here drew on PBMCs, taken at surgery. The receptors derive from a male donor with early-stage non-small cell lung cancer.

The rearrangement uses TRBV3-1 and TRBJ2-3; D is unresolved. The CDR3 totals 14 residues. Germline CDR1 and CDR2: LGHDT and YNNKEL (reference sequence). Trimming cost V 0 bases and J 0 bases, with 4 bases left between them. The CDR3 DNA is TGTGCCAGCAGCCAAGATACTAGCACAGATACGCAGTATTTT. Protein sequence: CASSQDTSTDTQYF.

This clonotype has only a few counts. The chain recombines TRBV6-2 or TRBV6-3 with TRBJ2-5; 7 bases are a match to TRBD1. The CDR3 consists of 13 residues. The germline gives CDR1 MNHEY, CDR2 SVGEGT. Germline trimming cut 5 bases from V and 7 bases from J; bases unmatched to any gene: 7. The chain's CDR3 is CASSARGQRTQYF. The CDR3 DNA sequence: TGTGCCAGCAGTGCTCGGGGACAGCGGACCCAGTACTTC.

This clonotype was seen many times. The rearrangement uses TRBV29-1 and TRBJ1-4; D call uncertain. This CDR3 contains 13 residues. CDR1 and CDR2 from the germline V gene are SQVTM and ANQGSEA. V shed 6 bases and J shed 4 bases, with 12 bases lying between them. CDR3 in amino acids: CSVAQINNEKLFF. CDR3 bases: TGCAGCGTAGCCCAGATAAATAATGAAAAACTGTTTTTT.

This clonotype has at least ten counts. CDR3 protein: CASSLGDARNSPLHF. The CDR3 coding sequence is TGCGCCAGCAGCTTGGGTGATGCGCGCAATTCACCCCTCCACTTT. The rearrangement links TRBV5-1 to TRBJ1-6; D is unclear. Germline V lookup: CDR1 SGHRS, CDR2 YFSETQ. This CDR3 is built from 15 residues. Trimming took off 0 bases at V and 7 bases at J, with 11 bases between the two ends.

This clonotype was observed many times. The rearrangement joins TRBV9 to TRBJ1-2; 8 nucleotides line up with TRBD1. The CDR3 length is 14 residues. Germline lookup yields CDR1 SGDLS and CDR2 YYNGEE. The ends lost 3 bases at V and 4 bases at J; junction bases unmatched: 5. In DNA, the CDR3 is TGTGCCAGCAGCGGACAGGGGAAGGCCTATGGCTACACCTTC. Protein sequence: CASSGQGKAYGYTF.

A few counts support this clonotype. The chain is built from TRBV20-1 and TRBJ2-3, with 12 positions matching TRBD1. After removal of 4 bases from V and 3 bases from J, the junction contained 2 bases not matched to a gene. Germline CDR1 is DFQATT and CDR2 is SNEGSKA (reference sequence). This CDR3 contains 14 residues. The CDR3 nucleotides are TGCAGTGCTACGGGACAGGGGGCAACAGATACGCAGTATTTT. Its translation: CSATGQGATDTQYF.

This sequence joins TRBV28 and TRBJ1-5, with a possible D match to TRBD1 (5 bases). V lost 8 bases and J 0 bases, leaving 11 bases between the germline ends. In germline, CDR1 is MDHEN, CDR2 SYDVKM. The CDR3 is made up of 14 amino acids. CDR3 DNA sequence: TGTGCCAGCCATGGACATTATAGCAATCAGCCCCAGCATTTT. This gives the protein CASHGHYSNQPQHF.

This clonotype was recorded a few times. This rearrangement joins TRBV5-1 to TRBJ1-4; D possibly corresponds to TRBD1 (6 bases). This CDR3 comprises 15 residues. Germline CDR1 and CDR2: SGHRS and YFSETQ. Trimming pared 2 bases from V and 6 bases from J, leaving 14 bases between. This CDR3 is CASSLQGGADEKLFF. CDR3 in DNA: TGCGCCAGCAGCTTACAGGGAGGGGCGGATGAAAAACTGTTTTTT.

Only a few counts were recorded for this clonotype. This chain uses TRBV5-1 with TRBJ2-7; 10 bases are a match to TRBD2. This CDR3 has 18 residues. Trimming removed 0 bases from V and 0 bases from J; junction bases left unmatched: 9. Germline CDR1 SGHRS, CDR2 YFSETQ. The chain's CDR3 is CASSLGPSGSASSYEQYF. For the CDR3, the DNA is TGCGCCAGCAGCTTGGGTCCTAGCGGGAGCGCTAGCTCCTACGAGCAGTACTTC.

This clonotype came up many times. The chain has TRBV6-1 and TRBJ2-6, with D tentatively TRBD1 (5 bases). This CDR3 comprises 17 residues. Trimming stripped 6 bases from V and 4 bases from J, with 19 bases between. Germline V lookup: CDR1 MNHNS, CDR2 SASEGT. The CDR3 region is CASRLGATASGANVLTF. CDR3 nucleotides: TGTGCCAGCAGATTAGGGGCGACCGCTTCAGGGGCCAACGTCCTGACTTTC.